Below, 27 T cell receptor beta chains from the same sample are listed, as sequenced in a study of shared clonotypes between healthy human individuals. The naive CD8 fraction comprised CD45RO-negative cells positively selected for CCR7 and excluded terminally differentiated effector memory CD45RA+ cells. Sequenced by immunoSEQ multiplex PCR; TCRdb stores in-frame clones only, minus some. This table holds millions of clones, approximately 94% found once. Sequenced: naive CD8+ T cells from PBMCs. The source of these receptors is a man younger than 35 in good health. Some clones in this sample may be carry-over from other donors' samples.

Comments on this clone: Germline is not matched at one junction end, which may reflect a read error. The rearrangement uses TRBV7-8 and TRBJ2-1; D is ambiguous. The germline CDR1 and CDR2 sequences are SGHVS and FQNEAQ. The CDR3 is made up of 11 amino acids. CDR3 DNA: TGTGCCAGCAGCTCCTCCGGGCCGAGGATCTTC. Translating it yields CASSSSGPRIF.

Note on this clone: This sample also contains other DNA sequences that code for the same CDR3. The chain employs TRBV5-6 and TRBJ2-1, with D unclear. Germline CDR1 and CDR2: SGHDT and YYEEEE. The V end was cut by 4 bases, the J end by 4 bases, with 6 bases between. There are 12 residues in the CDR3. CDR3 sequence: CASSRPYNEQFF. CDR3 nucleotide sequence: TGTGCCAGCAGCAGACCATACAATGAGCAGTTCTTC.

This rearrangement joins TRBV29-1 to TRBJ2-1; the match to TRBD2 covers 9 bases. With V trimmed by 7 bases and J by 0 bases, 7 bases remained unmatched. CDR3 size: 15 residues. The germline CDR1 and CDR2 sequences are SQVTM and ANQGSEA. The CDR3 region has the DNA TGCAGCGCTATCCGCGGGAGGGGCTCCTACAATGAGCAGTTCTTC. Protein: CSAIRGRGSYNEQFF.

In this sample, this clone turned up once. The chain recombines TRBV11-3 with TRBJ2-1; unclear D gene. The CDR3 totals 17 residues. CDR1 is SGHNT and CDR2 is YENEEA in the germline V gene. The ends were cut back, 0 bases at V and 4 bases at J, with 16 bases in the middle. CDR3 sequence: CASSLDPPGYEYNEQFF. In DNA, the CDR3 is TGTGCCAGCAGCTTAGATCCCCCAGGTTACGAATACAATGAGCAGTTCTTC.

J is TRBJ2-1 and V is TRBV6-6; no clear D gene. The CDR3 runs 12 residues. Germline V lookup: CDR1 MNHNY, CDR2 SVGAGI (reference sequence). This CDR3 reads CVARGRVDEQFF. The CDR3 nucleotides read TGTGTGGCTCGAGGACGGGTTGATGAGCAGTTCTTC.

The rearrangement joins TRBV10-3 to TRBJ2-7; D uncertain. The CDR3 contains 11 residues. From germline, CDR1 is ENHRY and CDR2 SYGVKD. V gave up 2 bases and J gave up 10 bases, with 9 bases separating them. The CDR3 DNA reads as TGTGCCATCAGTGAGCTTCAGCACCAGTACTTC. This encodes CAISELQHQYF.

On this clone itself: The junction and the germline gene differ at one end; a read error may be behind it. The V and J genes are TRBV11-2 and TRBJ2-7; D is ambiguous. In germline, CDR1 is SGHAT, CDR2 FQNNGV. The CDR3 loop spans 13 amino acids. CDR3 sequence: CVSSLVARSEQYF. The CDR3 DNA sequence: TGTGTCAGCAGCTTAGTCGCCAGGAGTGAGCAGTACTTC. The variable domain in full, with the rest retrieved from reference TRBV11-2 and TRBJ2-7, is EAGVAQSPRYKIIEKRQSVAFWCNPISGHATLYWYQQILGQGPKLLIQFQNNGVVDDSQLPKDRFSAERLKGVDSTLKIQPAKLEDSAVYLCVSSLVARSEQYFGPGTRLTVT.

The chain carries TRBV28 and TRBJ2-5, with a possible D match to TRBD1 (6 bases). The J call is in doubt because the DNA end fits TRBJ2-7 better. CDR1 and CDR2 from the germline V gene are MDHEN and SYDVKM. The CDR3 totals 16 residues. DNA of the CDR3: TGTGCCAGCAGTTTCCCCGCGACAGGAACGATCTACGAGCAGTACTTC. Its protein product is CASSFPATGTIYEQYF.

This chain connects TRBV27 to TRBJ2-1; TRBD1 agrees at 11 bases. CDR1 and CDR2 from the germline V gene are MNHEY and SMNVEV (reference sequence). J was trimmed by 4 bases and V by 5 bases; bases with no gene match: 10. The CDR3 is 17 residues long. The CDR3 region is CASSPITDRGLYNEQFF. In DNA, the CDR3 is TGTGCCAGCAGTCCTATAACGGACAGGGGGCTTTACAATGAGCAGTTCTTC.

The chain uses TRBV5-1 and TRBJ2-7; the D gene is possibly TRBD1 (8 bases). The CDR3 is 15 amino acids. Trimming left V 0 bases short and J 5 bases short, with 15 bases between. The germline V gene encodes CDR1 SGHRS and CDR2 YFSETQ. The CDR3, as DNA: TGCGCCAGCAGCTTGGGCATAACAGGGGGGGACGAGCAGTACTTC. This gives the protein CASSLGITGGDEQYF.

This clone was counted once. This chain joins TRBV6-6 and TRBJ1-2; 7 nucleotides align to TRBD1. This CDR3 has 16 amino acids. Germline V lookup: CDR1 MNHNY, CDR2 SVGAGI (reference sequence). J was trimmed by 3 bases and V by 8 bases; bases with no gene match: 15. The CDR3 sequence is CASPPPGTDPDYGYTF. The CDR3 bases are TGTGCCAGCCCCCCGCCCGGGACAGACCCGGACTATGGCTACACCTTC.

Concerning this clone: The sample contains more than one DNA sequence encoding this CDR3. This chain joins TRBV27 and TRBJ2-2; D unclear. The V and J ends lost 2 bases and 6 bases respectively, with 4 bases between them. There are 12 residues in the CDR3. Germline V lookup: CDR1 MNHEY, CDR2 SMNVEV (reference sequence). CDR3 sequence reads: CASSLVSGELFF. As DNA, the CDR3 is TGTGCCAGCAGTTTAGTCTCCGGGGAGCTGTTTTTT.

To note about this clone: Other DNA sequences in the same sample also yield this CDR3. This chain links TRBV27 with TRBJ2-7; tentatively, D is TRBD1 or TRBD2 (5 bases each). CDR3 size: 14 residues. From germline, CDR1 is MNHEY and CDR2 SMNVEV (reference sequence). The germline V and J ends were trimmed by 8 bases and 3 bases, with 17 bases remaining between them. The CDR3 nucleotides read TGTGCCAGCTCAACCGGGACCTCGGGCTACGAGCAGTACTTC. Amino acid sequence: CASSTGTSGYEQYF.

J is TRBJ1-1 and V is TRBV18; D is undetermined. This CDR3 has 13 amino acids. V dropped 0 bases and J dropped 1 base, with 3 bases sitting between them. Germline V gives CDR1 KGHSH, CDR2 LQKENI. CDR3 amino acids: CASSPPSNTEAFF. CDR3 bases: TGTGCCAGCTCACCACCTTCGAACACTGAAGCTTTCTTT.

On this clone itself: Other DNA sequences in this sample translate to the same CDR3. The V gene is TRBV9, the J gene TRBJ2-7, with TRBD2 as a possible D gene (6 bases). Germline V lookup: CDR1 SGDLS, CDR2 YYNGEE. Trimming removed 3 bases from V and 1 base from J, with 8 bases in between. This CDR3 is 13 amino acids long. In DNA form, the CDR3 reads TGTGCCAGCAGCGCGACTAGTTCCTACGAGCAGTACTTC. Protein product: CASSATSSYEQYF. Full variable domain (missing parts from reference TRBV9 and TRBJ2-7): DSGVTQTPKHLITATGQRVTLRCSPRSGDLSVYWYQQSLDQGLQFLIQYYNGEERAKGNILERFSAQQFPDLHSELNLSSLELGDSALYFCASSATSSYEQYFGPGTRLTVT.

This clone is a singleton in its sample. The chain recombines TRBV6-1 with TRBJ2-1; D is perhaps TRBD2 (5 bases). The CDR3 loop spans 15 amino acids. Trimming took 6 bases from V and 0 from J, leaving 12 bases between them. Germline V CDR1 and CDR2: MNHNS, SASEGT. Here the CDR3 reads CASRADWSSYNEQFF. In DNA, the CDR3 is TGTGCCAGCAGAGCGGACTGGAGCTCCTACAATGAGCAGTTCTTC.

CDR3 DNA sequence: TGTGCCAGTAGTCTACGACAGGGGGCTACCAGCGCAGATACGCAGTATTTT. It translates to CASSLRQGATSADTQYF. The chain uses TRBV19 and TRBJ2-3, with TRBD1 matching over 10 bases. The CDR3 totals 17 residues. V lost 5 bases and J lost 4; bases outside the gene matches: 12. Germline V gene sequence: CDR1 LNHDA, CDR2 SQIVND (reference sequence).

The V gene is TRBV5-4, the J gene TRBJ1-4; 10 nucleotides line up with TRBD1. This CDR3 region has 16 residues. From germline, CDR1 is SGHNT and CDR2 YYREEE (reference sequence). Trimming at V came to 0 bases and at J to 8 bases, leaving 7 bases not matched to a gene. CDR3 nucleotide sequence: TGTGCCAGCAGCTTGGGGGGACAGGGGTTGAGCGAAAAACTGTTTTTT. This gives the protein CASSLGGQGLSEKLFF.

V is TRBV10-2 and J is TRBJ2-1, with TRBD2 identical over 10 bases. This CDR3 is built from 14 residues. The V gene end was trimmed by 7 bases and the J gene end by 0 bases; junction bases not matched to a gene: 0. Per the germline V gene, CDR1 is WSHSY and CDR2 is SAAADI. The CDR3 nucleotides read TGCGCCAGCACTAGCGGGAGCTCCTACAATGAGCAGTTCTTC. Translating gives CASTSGSSYNEQFF.

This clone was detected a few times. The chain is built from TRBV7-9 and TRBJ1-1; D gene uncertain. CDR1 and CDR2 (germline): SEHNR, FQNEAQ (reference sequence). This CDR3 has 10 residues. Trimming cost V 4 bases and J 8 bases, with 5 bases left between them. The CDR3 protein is CASSSEEAFF. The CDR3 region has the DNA TGTGCCAGCAGCTCCGAAGAAGCTTTCTTT.

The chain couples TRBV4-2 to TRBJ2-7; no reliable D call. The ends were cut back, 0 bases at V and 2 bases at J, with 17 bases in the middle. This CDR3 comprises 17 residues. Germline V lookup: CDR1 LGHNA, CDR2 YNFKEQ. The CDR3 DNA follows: TGTGCCAGCAGCCAAGAGGGTACCGCCCGCCGGGCCTACGAGCAGTACTTC. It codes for CASSQEGTARRAYEQYF.

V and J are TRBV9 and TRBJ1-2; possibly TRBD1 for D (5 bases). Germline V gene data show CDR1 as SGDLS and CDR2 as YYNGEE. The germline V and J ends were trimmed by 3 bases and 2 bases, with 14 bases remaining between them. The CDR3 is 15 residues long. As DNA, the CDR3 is TGTGCCAGCAGCGGTACAGGTGCGCCCAACTATGGCTACACCTTC. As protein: CASSGTGAPNYGYTF.

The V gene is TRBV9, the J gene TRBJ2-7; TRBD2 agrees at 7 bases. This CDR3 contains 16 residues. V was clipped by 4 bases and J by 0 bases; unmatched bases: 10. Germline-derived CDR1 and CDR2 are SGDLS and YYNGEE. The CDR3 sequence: CASSPHPGTNSYEQYF. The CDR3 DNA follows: TGTGCCAGCAGCCCCCACCCCGGGACTAACTCCTACGAGCAGTACTTC.

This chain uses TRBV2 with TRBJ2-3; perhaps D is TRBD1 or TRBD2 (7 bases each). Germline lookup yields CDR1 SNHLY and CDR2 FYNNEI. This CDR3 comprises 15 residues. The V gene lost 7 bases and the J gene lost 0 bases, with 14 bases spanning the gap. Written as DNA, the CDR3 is TGTGCCAGCACCCAGGGGGGGTTTAGCACAGATACGCAGTATTTT. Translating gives CASTQGGFSTDTQYF.

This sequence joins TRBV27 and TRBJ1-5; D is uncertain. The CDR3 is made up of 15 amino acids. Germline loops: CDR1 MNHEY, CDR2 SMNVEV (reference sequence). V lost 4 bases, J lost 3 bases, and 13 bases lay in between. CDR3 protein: CASSSLQEVNQPQHF. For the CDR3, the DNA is TGTGCCAGCAGTTCCCTCCAAGAGGTCAATCAGCCCCAGCATTTT.

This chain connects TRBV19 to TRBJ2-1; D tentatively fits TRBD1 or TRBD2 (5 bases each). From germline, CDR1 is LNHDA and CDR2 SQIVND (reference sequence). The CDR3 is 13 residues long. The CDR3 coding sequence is TGTGCGAGTGGGACGACCAGTTACAATGAGCAGTTCTTC. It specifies CASGTTSYNEQFF.

The CDR3 loop reads CASRPSDYLEQYF. As DNA, the CDR3 is TGTGCCAGCAGACCCTCGGACTACCTCGAGCAGTACTTC. This sequence joins TRBV6-1 and TRBJ2-7; possibly TRBD2 for D (6 bases). Germline V gene lookup returns CDR1 MNHNS and CDR2 SASEGT. V dropped 6 bases and J dropped 6 bases, with 15 bases sitting between them. The CDR3 is made up of 13 amino acids.